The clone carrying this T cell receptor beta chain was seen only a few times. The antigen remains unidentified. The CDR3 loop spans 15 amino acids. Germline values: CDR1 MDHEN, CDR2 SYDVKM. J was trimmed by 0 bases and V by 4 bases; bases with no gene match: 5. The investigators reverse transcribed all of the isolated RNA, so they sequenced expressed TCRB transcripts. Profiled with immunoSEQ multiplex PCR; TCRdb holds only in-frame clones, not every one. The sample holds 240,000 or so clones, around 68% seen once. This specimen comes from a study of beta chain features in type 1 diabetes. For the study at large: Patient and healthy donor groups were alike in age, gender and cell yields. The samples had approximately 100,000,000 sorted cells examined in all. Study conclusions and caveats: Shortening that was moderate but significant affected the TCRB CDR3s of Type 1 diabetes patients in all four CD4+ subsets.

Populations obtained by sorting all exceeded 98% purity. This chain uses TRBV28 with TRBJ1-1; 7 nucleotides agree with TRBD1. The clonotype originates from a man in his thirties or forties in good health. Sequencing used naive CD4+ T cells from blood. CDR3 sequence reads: CASSYLDRVNTEAFF. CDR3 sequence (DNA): TGTGCCAGCAGTTACCTAGACAGGGTGAACACTGAAGCTTTCTTT. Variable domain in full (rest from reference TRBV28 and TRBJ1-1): DVKVTQSSRYLVKRTGEKVFLECVQDMDHENMFWYRQDPGLGLRLIYFSYDVKMKEKGDIPEGYSVSREKKERFSLILESASTNQTSMYLCASSYLDRVNTEAFFGQGTRLTVV.